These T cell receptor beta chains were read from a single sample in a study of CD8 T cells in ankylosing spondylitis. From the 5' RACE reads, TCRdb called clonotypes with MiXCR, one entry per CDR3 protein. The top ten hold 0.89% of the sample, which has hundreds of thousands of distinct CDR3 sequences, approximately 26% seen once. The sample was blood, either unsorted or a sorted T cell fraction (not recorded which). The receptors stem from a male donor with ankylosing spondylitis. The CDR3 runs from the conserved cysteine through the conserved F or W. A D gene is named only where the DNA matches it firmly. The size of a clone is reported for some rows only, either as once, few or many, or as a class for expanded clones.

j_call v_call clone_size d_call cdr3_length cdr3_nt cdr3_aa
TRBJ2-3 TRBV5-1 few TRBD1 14 TGCGCCAGCAGCCCAGGGGGTTCAGTAGATACGCAGTATTTT CASSPGGSVDTQYF
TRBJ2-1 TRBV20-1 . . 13 TGCAGTGCTAGATATCGGGACCACAATGAGCAGTTCTTC CSARYRDHNEQFF
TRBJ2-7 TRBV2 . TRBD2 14 TGTGCCAGCAGTGATGGGAGGGGCAAACACGAGCAGTACTTC CASSDGRGKHEQYF
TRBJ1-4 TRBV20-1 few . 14 TGCAGTGCTAGGGGAAGACAGGCAAATGAAAAACTGTTTTTT CSARGRQANEKLFF
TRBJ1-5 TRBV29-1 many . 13 TGCAGCTCCGGGGAGGGAATAGGACAGCCCCAGCATTTT CSSGEGIGQPQHF
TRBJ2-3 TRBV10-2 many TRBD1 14 TGCGCCAGCAGACGCGGACAGGGCACAGATACGCAGTATTTT CASRRGQGTDTQYF
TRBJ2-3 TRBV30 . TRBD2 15 TGTGCCTGGAGAATAGCGGGAGTTTCTCTTCGTACGCAGTATTTT CAWRIAGVSLRTQYF
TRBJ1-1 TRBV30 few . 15 TGTGCCTTCGGAGATTGGGGGAGTGTGAACACTGAAGCTTTCTTT CAFGDWGSVNTEAFF
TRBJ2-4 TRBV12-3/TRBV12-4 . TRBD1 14 TGTGCCAGCAGCCCGGGACAGGGGAAAAACATTCAGTACTTC CASSPGQGKNIQYF
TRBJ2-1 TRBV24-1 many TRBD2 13 TGTGCCACCTCTAGCGGGATTGTCAATGAGCAGTTCTTC CATSSGIVNEQFF
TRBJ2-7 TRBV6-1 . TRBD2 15 TGTGCCAGCAGTGAAATAACTAGCGGGCGGTACGAGCAGTACTTC CASSEITSGRYEQYF
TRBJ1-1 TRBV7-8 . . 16 TGTGCCAGCAGCTTAGGGTCCGGGGACATGAACACTGAAGCTTTCTTT CASSLGSGDMNTEAFF
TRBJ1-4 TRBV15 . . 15 TGTGCCACCAGCAATATGATGGGGAGCAATGAAAAACTGTTTTTT CATSNMMGSNEKLFF
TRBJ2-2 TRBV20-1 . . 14 TGCAGTGCTAGAGTACGGGTGGACACCGGGGAGCTGTTTTTT CSARVRVDTGELFF
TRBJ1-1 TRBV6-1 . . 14 TGTGCCAGCAGTCGACACTCACGAAACACTGAAGCTTTCTTT CASSRHSRNTEAFF
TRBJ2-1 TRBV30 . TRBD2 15 TGTGCCTGGAGTCCCCTAGCGGGGTTCTACAATGAGCAGTTCTTC CAWSPLAGFYNEQFF
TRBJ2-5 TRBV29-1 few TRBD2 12 TGCAGCGTTGACGCGGGAGGAGAGACCCAGTACTTC CSVDAGGETQYF
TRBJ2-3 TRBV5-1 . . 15 TGCGCCAGCAGCTTGCAGGGTGCCAATTCAGATACGCAGTATTTT CASSLQGANSDTQYF
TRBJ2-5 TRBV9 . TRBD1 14 TGTGCCAGCAGCGCCTACAGGGGACAGGGGACCCAGTACTTC CASSAYRGQGTQYF
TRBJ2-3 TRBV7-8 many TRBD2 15 TGTGCCAGCAGCCCCCTTAGCGGGAGGGCAGATACGCAGTATTTT CASSPLSGRADTQYF
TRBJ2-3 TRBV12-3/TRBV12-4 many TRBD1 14 TGTGCCAGTTCGATGGGACAGCCCACAGATACGCAGTATTTT CASSMGQPTDTQYF
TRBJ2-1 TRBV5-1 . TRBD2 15 TGCGCCAGCAGCTTGGGGATAGCGGGAGAGGGCGAGCAGTTCTTC CASSLGIAGEGEQFF
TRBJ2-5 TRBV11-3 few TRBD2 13 TGTGCCAGCAGCCAAGGACTAGAGGAGACCCAGTACTTC CASSQGLEETQYF
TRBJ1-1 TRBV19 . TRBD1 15 TGTGCCAGTAGTGTGCGACAGGGGATGAACACTGAAGCTTTCTTT CASSVRQGMNTEAFF
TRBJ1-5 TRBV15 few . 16 TGTGCCACCAGCAGAGATCAAGGAAATAGCAATCAGCCCCAGCATTTT CATSRDQGNSNQPQHF
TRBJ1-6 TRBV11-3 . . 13 TGTGCCAGCAGCTTAGGCACGGATTCACCCCTCCACTTT CASSLGTDSPLHF
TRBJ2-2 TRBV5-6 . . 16 TGTGCCAGCAGCTTACAGGGCAGGTGGGAAGCCGGGGAGCTGTTTTTT CASSLQGRWEAGELFF
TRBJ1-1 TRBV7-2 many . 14 TGTGCCAGCAGCTTAATTGGGCGGGGCACTGAAGCTTTCTTT CASSLIGRGTEAFF
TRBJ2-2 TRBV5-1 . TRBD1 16 TGCGCCAGCAGCTACCCTACAGGGGTGAACACCGGGGAGCTGTTTTTT CASSYPTGVNTGELFF
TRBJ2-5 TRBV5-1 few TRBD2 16 TGCGCCAGCAGCCTGGTGGTAGCGGGGATTCAAGAGACCCAGTACTTC CASSLVVAGIQETQYF
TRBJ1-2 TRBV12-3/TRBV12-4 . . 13 TGTGCCAGCAGCCTTAGGGGCTTCAAGGGCTACACCTTC CASSLRGFKGYTF
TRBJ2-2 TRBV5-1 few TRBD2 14 TGCGCCAGCAGCTCCCTAGCGGGAACCGGGGAGCTGTTTTTT CASSSLAGTGELFF
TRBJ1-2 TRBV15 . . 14 TGTGCCACCAGCAGAGATCGCGGGGTTGGTGGCTACACCTTC CATSRDRGVGGYTF
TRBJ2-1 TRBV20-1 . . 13 TGCAGTGCTAGATACCCGTCTGGGGAGTACCAGTTCTTC CSARYPSGEYQFF
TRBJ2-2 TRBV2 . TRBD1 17 TGTGCCAGCACCCGGCGGACAGGTGTCGGTCCGACCGGGGAGCTGTTTTTT CASTRRTGVGPTGELFF
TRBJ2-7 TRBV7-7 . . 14 TGTGCCAGCAGCTTAGGGCAGGGGAAGGACGAGCAGTACTTC CASSLGQGKDEQYF
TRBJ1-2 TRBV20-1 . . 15 TGCAGTGCTAGTTTTCAGAGTCCTATACCCTATGGCTACACCTTC CSASFQSPIPYGYTF